Here is one T cell receptor beta chain with its context. The CDR3 contains 12 residues. The V gene lost 3 bases and the J gene lost 6 bases, with 8 bases spanning the gap. Germline lookup yields CDR1 ENHRY and CDR2 SYGVKD. This sample is part of a study of technical replicates of blood from a handful of donors. Generated by immunoSEQ multiplex PCR, the TCRdb table keeps only in-frame clones and is missing some. The table includes under 85,000 clones, approximately 96% detected once. Sequencing was carried out using T cells isolated from PBMCs. V gene TRBV10-3 combines with J gene TRBJ2-5; D gene unclear. The origin of this receptor is a human donor in good health. As DNA, the CDR3 is TGTGCCATCAGTGAAGCAGGTCAGACCCAGTACTTC. It translates to CAISEAGQTQYF.